What follows describes a single T cell receptor beta chain. Its antigen is unidentified. With 60 Vbeta and 13 Jbeta primers, the PCR was carried out. Method: immunoSEQ multiplex PCR; TCRdb's copy keeps in-frame clones and lacks some. The sample lists about 130,000 clones; around 80% were seen once. The CDR3 loop spans 12 amino acids. Germline CDR1 reads SQVTM; CDR2 reads ANQGSEA. V lost 5 bases and J lost 3, with 9 bases in between. These data come from a study of cytomegalovirus exposure and HLA in healthy donors. Study details: Out of about 410 genotyped donors, about 80% belonged to the Caucasian-associated ancestry cluster. General observations from the study: Some highly shared sequence variants likely arose as a pipeline artifact. Cytomegalovirus-associated status was assigned to 164 TCR beta chains.

Regarding donors, all were healthy bone marrow donors. This TCR was sampled from a woman between 18 and 30 years old in good health and CMV-seropositive. The V call is TRBV29-1, the J call TRBJ2-3; perhaps TRBD2 as D (5 bases). Sequenced: PBMCs. CDR3 bases: TGCAGCGTTCTAACGGGAACAGATACGCAGTATTTT. Its protein is CSVLTGTDTQYF.